This T cell receptor beta chain emerged from a study of cytomegalovirus exposure and HLA in healthy donors. As for the study in general: One earlier analysis, a look at about 179 million T cells, found roughly 110 million unique TCR beta sequences. Findings of the study overall: Association of a missense DCLRE1C variant with TCR beta V- and J-gene trimming was reported in a later analysis. In a later analysis, common viral pathogens appeared linked to several of the most significant clusters. In an earlier analysis, productive rearrangement rates for most beta V segments clustered near 90% or 30%.

This clone was recorded only once. The antigen remains unidentified. The study ran its PCR with 60 Vbeta and 13 Jbeta primers. This table comes from immunoSEQ multiplex PCR, and its TCRdb copy is limited to in-frame clones, with some not included. This table holds fewer than 150,000 clones, roughly 80% found once. Source material: PBMCs. The TCR comes from a male donor in good health and CMV-seronegative.

The CDR3 spells CATSRDAAQETQYF. CDR3 DNA sequence: TGTGCCACCAGCAGAGATGCGGCCCAAGAGACCCAGTACTTC. V gene TRBV15 combines with J gene TRBJ2-5; D call uncertain. CDR3 length: 14 amino acids. CDR1 and CDR2 (germline): LNHNV, YYDKDF (reference sequence). V gave up 0 bases and J gave up 1 base, with 6 bases separating them.